This T cell receptor (beta chain) was sequenced in a study of T cell responses to AZD1222 COVID-19 vaccine. Study results and limitations: Baseline antibody screening turned up just six seropositive AZD1222 recipients.

Repertoires were generated with immunoSEQ multiplex PCR, while TCRdb's copy carries only in-frame clones and drops some. The sample consists of about 120,000 clones, about 86% of them appearing once. The germline V gene has CDR1 MDHEN and CDR2 SYDVKM. Losses at the gene ends were 7 bases for V and 8 bases for J; bases not matched to a gene: 9. This CDR3 is built from 14 residues. As to this clone: The antigen is unknown.

This material consisted of peripheral blood, taken on day 0 of AZD1222 vaccination. The rearrangement uses TRBV28 and TRBJ1-4; 8 bases are shared with TRBD1. The sequence derives from an adult in good health. DNA of the CDR3: TGTGCCAGCACCCTTGGACAGGGATACGAAAAACTGTTTTTT. Amino acid sequence: CASTLGQGYEKLFF.